Listed below are T cell receptor beta chains from one sample, sequenced in a study of PD-L1 blockade in urothelial cancer. Method: immunoSEQ multiplex PCR; TCRdb's copy keeps in-frame clones and lacks some. The table includes some 80,000 clones, around 85% detected once. The source material was PBMCs, sampled around atezolizumab (anti-PD-L1) treatment. The receptors were gathered from a man in his forties with urothelial cancer. CDR3s include the opening cysteine and the closing phenylalanine or tryptophan. D genes are given only for firm matches. Size is stated for part of the rows, as once, few or many counts, or as a class when the clone is expanded.

.,TRBJ2-3,13,.,TRBV28,CASNQPTADTQYF,TGTGCCAGCAACCAACCAACAGCAGATACGCAGTATTTT
.,TRBJ2-6,16,.,TRBV4-3,CASSQNTGTGANVLTF,TGCGCCAGCAGCCAAAACACAGGGACTGGGGCCAACGTCCTGACTTTC
.,TRBJ1-2,15,TRBD1,TRBV19,CASSAVGTGLYGYTF,TGTGCCAGTAGCGCCGTCGGGACAGGGCTTTATGGCTACACCTTC
.,TRBJ1-1,17,.,TRBV5-1,CASSLTMSGVENTEAFF,TGCGCCAGCAGCTTGACTATGTCAGGGGTCGAGAACACTGAAGCTTTCTTT
.,TRBJ1-1,15,.,TRBV2,CASSASGEGNTEAFF,TGTGCCAGCAGCGCTTCGGGGGAGGGGAACACTGAAGCTTTCTTT
.,TRBJ2-7,14,TRBD2,TRBV7-3,CASSRGSGTYEQYF,TGTGCCAGCAGCCGGGGAAGCGGGACGTACGAGCAGTACTTC
.,TRBJ1-4,15,TRBD1,TRBV5-1,CASSSPDREGEKLFF,TGCGCCAGCAGCTCCCCGGACAGGGAGGGAGAAAAACTGTTTTTT
.,TRBJ1-1,12,.,TRBV19,CASNTGGTEAFF,TGTGCCAGTAACACAGGTGGGACTGAAGCTTTCTTT
.,TRBJ2-7,14,TRBD2,TRBV7-2,CASSLEATSGRSDF,TGTGCCAGCAGCTTAGAGGCGACTAGCGGGAGAAGCGACTTC
.,TRBJ2-7,12,.,TRBV10-2,CASGAPSSEQYF,TGCGCCAGCGGGGCCCCTAGTAGCGAGCAGTACTTC
.,TRBJ1-1,13,.,TRBV5-8,CASSLGPVSGAFF,TGTGCCAGCAGCTTGGGGCCCGTCTCAGGGGCTTTCTTT
.,TRBJ2-7,15,.,TRBV10-2,CASLQLGGQTYEQYF,TGCGCCAGCCTTCAGTTGGGGGGGCAGACCTACGAGCAGTACTTC
.,TRBJ2-4,16,.,TRBV6-1,CASSEAPGGAKNIQYF,TGTGCCAGCAGTGAAGCGCCAGGGGGGGCCAAAAACATTCAGTACTTC
.,TRBJ2-5,15,.,TRBV15,CATSRDQGSEETQYF,TGTGCCACCAGCAGGGATCAGGGCTCAGAAGAGACCCAGTACTTC
.,TRBJ2-7,15,TRBD2,TRBV28,CASSLWRLAGGEQYF,TGTGCCAGCAGTTTATGGCGACTAGCGGGAGGTGAGCAGTACTTC
once,TRBJ2-7,13,TRBD2,TRBV5-4,CASSPPSGYEQYF,TGTGCCAGCAGCCCTCCTAGCGGCTACGAGCAGTACTTC
.,TRBJ1-1,13,.,TRBV29-1,CSVGTAMNTEAFF,TGCAGCGTTGGGACAGCAATGAACACTGAAGCTTTCTTT
once,TRBJ2-2,13,.,TRBV29-1,CSVEDLDTGELFF,TGCAGCGTTGAAGATCTTGACACCGGGGAGCTGTTTTTT
.,TRBJ2-7,14,TRBD1,TRBV5-1,CASSLEGPGTGVNF,TGCGCCAGCAGCTTGGAGGGTCCCGGGACAGGCGTGAACTTC
.,TRBJ1-1,13,.,TRBV11-2,CASSLDWNTEAFF,TGTGCCAGCAGCTTAGACTGGAACACTGAAGCTTTCTTT
.,TRBJ2-5,14,.,TRBV28,CASSRARSQETQYF,TGTGCCAGCAGCAGGGCCCGTAGTCAAGAGACCCAGTACTTC
.,TRBJ2-7,14,.,TRBV6-6,CASSSLEGSYEQYF,TGTGCCAGCAGTTCACTTGAGGGCTCCTACGAGCAGTACTTC
.,TRBJ2-1,16,TRBD2,TRBV14,CASSPRSLAGRNEQFF,TGTGCCAGCAGCCCAAGGTCCCTAGCGGGACGCAATGAGCAGTTCTTC
.,TRBJ2-1,15,TRBD1,TRBV29-1,CSGWTGDLSYNEQFF,TGCAGCGGGTGGACAGGCGATTTATCCTACAATGAGCAGTTCTTC
.,TRBJ2-7,12,.,TRBV28,CASKQSIAEQYF,TGTGCCAGCAAACAGAGCATTGCCGAGCAGTACTTC